These 16 T cell receptor beta chains share one sample of origin, sequenced in a study of cytomegalovirus exposure and HLA in healthy donors. Primers included in the PCR were 60 Vbeta and 13 Jbeta primers. Sequencing was performed with immunoSEQ multiplex PCR; in TCRdb, only in-frame clones are kept and a portion is missing. The sample table sets out about 84,000 clones. Sequences were obtained from PBMCs. These receptors were obtained from a man aged 50 to 60 in good health and CMV-seronegative.

This sequence joins TRBV7-2 and TRBJ1-4; 8 nucleotides align to TRBD1. The V segment lost 5 bases and the J segment 6 bases; nucleotides outside the gene matches: 5. The CDR3 loop spans 14 amino acids. Germline CDR1 SGHTA, CDR2 FQGNSA. The DNA of the CDR3 is TGTGCCAGCAGCCGGACAGGGTGGGATGAAAAACTGTTTTTT. Translated, it gives CASSRTGWDEKLFF.

The chain recombines TRBV6-1 with TRBJ1-1; no reliable D call. Trimming took 6 bases from V and 0 from J, leaving 8 bases between them. The CDR3 is 13 residues long. Germline-derived CDR1 and CDR2 are MNHNS and SASEGT. CDR3 nucleotides: TGTGCCAGCAGCAATACAGTGAACACTGAAGCTTTCTTT. Translated: CASSNTVNTEAFF.

The chain couples TRBV2 to TRBJ2-1, with D hard to call. The CDR3 has 12 residues. Germline lookup yields CDR1 SNHLY and CDR2 FYNNEI. V was shortened by 1 base and J by 8 bases, with 6 bases between the two germline ends. The CDR3 nucleotides read TGTGCCAGCAGTGAAGAGCTCTATGAGCAGTTCTTC. It yields the protein CASSEELYEQFF.

The chain couples TRBV2 to TRBJ1-1; no firm D call. The CDR3 is 15 amino acids. From germline, CDR1 is SNHLY and CDR2 FYNNEI. V lost 3 bases, J lost 5 bases, and 16 bases lay in between. The CDR3 reads CASSEMSAGRTEAFF. Written as DNA, the CDR3 is TGTGCCAGCAGTGAGATGAGCGCCGGGAGAACTGAAGCTTTCTTT.

The gene calls are TRBV5-1 and TRBJ2-3; 10 nucleotides line up with TRBD1. Germline CDR1 is SGHRS and CDR2 is YFSETQ. This CDR3 has 14 amino acids. The V and J ends lost 3 bases and 5 bases, in that order; junction bases with no gene match: 3. CDR3 loop: CASSSGQGRDTQYF. DNA for the CDR3: TGCGCCAGCAGCTCGGGACAGGGGAGAGATACGCAGTATTTT.

J is TRBJ1-2 and V is TRBV28; TRBD1 matches at 9 bases. This CDR3 has 15 residues. Per the germline V gene, CDR1 is MDHEN and CDR2 is SYDVKM. The J segment lost 6 bases and the V segment lost 1 base, leaving 6 bases of the junction unmatched. The CDR3 region has the DNA TGTGCCAGCAGTTTATCGGGACAGGGTTGGGATGGCTACACCTTC. Translating it yields CASSLSGQGWDGYTF.

This chain connects TRBV6-5 to TRBJ2-5, with TRBD2 as a possible D gene (6 bases). Trimming removed 7 bases at V and 4 bases at J, with 13 bases between. Germline V gene lookup returns CDR1 MNHEY and CDR2 SVGAGI. The CDR3 is 13 residues long. CDR3 sequence: CASNLRGRETQYF. The CDR3 bases are TGTGCCAGCAACTTACGGGGGAGAGAGACCCAGTACTTC.

The chain employs TRBV7-9 and TRBJ2-7; 11 bases line up with TRBD1. Looked up from germline, CDR1 is SEHNR and CDR2 is FQNEAQ (reference sequence). V dropped 5 bases and J dropped 3; count of bases not matched to a gene: 6. The CDR3 is 15 residues long. The CDR3 DNA is TGTGCCAGCAGCCCAAGGACAGGGGGCTTCTACGAGCAGTACTTC. This gives the protein CASSPRTGGFYEQYF. Full variable domain (remainder filled in from reference TRBV7-9 and TRBJ2-7): DTGVSQNPRHKITKRGQNVTFRCDPISEHNRLYWYRQTLGQGPEFLTYFQNEAQLEKSRLLSDRFSAERPKGSFSTLEIQRTEQGDSAMYLCASSPRTGGFYEQYFGPGTRLTVT.

CDR3 protein: CASSDSSGGAAETQYF. DNA for the CDR3: TGTGCCAGCAGTGACTCTAGCGGGGGGGCGGCGGAGACCCAGTACTTC. The chain is built from TRBV2 and TRBJ2-5; the match to TRBD2 covers 12 bases. The CDR3 is 16 residues long. V gave up 3 bases and J gave up 5 bases; unmatched junction bases: 7. CDR1 and CDR2 (germline): SNHLY, FYNNEI.

The V and J genes are TRBV9 and TRBJ2-1, with 8 bases identical to TRBD2. V shed 0 bases and J 0 bases; nucleotides not matched to a gene: 5. There are 17 residues in the CDR3. Germline loops: CDR1 SGDLS, CDR2 YYNGEE. This CDR3 is CASSVGGGGLSYNEQFF. CDR3 nucleotide sequence: TGTGCCAGCAGCGTAGGGGGCGGGGGGCTCTCCTACAATGAGCAGTTCTTC.

This chain uses TRBV2 with TRBJ2-3, with TRBD2 identical over 15 bases. This CDR3 is built from 19 residues. Per germline, CDR1 SNHLY and CDR2 FYNNEI. With V trimmed by 6 bases and J by 0 bases, 10 bases remained unmatched. The CDR3 nucleotides are TGTGCCAGCAGGGGGCCGGGACTAGCGGGGGGTAAAAGCACAGATACGCAGTATTTT. As protein: CASRGPGLAGGKSTDTQYF.

For this clone: Relative to the germline gene, one junction end is altered; a read error may explain this. This chain joins TRBV29-1 and TRBJ2-1, with D tentatively TRBD2 (6 bases). The CDR3 extends over 16 amino acids. Germline V lookup: CDR1 SQVTM, CDR2 ANQGSEA. CDR3: CSVDRSGQSSDNEQFF. CDR3 sequence (DNA): TGCAGCGTTGATAGAAGCGGGCAAAGCTCCGACAATGAGCAGTTCTTC.

The chain employs TRBV5-1 and TRBJ1-2, with D tentatively TRBD1 (5 bases). The germline gives CDR1 SGHRS, CDR2 YFSETQ. This CDR3 spans 12 amino acids. V was pared by 5 bases and J by 2 bases, with 7 bases between. The CDR3 DNA is TGCGCCAGCAGGGAGGGGAACTATGGCTACACCTTC. Amino acids: CASREGNYGYTF.

The V gene is TRBV2, the J gene TRBJ2-5; D not resolved. Germline V CDR1 and CDR2: SNHLY, FYNNEI. The CDR3 sequence is 14 residues long. V was pared by 3 bases and J by 1 base, with 9 bases between. The CDR3 region has the DNA TGTGCCAGCAGTGATTGGGCAGGCCAAGAGACCCAGTACTTC. It codes for CASSDWAGQETQYF.

The chain uses TRBV28 and TRBJ2-1, with D perhaps TRBD1 (5 bases). Trimming shortened V by 5 bases and J by 3 bases, and 8 bases separated the two germline ends. The CDR3 spans 13 residues. Per the germline V gene, CDR1 is MDHEN and CDR2 is SYDVKM. The CDR3 region is CASSGANYNEQFF. The CDR3 region has the DNA TGTGCCAGCAGTGGGGCTAACTACAATGAGCAGTTCTTC. Full variable domain (remainder filled in from reference TRBV28 and TRBJ2-1): DVKVTQSSRYLVKRTGEKVFLECVQDMDHENMFWYRQDPGLGLRLIYFSYDVKMKEKGDIPEGYSVSREKKERFSLILESASTNQTSMYLCASSGANYNEQFFGPGTRLTVL.

The rearrangement uses TRBV28 and TRBJ2-7; D unresolved. Looked up from germline, CDR1 is MDHEN and CDR2 is SYDVKM. Trimming left V 8 bases short and J 4 bases short, with 12 bases between. The CDR3 contains 12 residues. The CDR3 spells CASQRGEYEQYF. CDR3 DNA: TGTGCCAGCCAACGAGGAGAATACGAGCAGTACTTC.